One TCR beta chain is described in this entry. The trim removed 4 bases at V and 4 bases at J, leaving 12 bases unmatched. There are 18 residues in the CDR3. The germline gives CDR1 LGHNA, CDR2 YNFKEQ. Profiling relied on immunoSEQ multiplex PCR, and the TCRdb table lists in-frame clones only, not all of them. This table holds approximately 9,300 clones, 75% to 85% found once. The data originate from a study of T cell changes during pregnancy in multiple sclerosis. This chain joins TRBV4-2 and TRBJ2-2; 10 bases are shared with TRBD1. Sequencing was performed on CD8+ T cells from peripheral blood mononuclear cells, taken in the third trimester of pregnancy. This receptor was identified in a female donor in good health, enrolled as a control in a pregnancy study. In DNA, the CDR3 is TGTGCCAGCAGCCCCCTCCGACAGGGGGCGGAGGGCACCGGGGAGCTGTTTTTT. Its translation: CASSPLRQGAEGTGELFF.